The text below deals with one T cell receptor (beta chain). Its antigen is not identified. The sample comes from a study of CD8 T cells in ankylosing spondylitis. Broader study findings: Fewer than ten highly homologous variants made up a TCR beta motif that seemed to typify ankylosing spondylitis blood. Both synovial fluid and blood in reactive arthritis had previously been reported to carry some motif variants.

Using quantitative 5'-RACE with molecular barcodes, the authors made TCR beta libraries. TCRdb used MiXCR to reprocess the 5' RACE reads, holding one entry per CDR3 protein. The sample carries roughly 450,000 distinct CDR3 sequences, roughly 25% recorded once. The CDR3 extends over 13 amino acids. Losses at the gene ends were 3 bases for V and 6 bases for J; bases not matched to a gene: 0. Germline V gives CDR1 SGHDN, CDR2 FVKESK. This receptor was obtained from a male donor with ankylosing spondylitis. V gene TRBV14 combines with J gene TRBJ2-1; 9 bases agree with TRBD1. What was sequenced was blood, either unsorted or a sorted T cell fraction (not recorded which). The CDR3 spells CASSQTGGNEQFF. The CDR3 nucleotides are TGTGCCAGCAGCCAGACAGGGGGCAATGAGCAGTTCTTC.